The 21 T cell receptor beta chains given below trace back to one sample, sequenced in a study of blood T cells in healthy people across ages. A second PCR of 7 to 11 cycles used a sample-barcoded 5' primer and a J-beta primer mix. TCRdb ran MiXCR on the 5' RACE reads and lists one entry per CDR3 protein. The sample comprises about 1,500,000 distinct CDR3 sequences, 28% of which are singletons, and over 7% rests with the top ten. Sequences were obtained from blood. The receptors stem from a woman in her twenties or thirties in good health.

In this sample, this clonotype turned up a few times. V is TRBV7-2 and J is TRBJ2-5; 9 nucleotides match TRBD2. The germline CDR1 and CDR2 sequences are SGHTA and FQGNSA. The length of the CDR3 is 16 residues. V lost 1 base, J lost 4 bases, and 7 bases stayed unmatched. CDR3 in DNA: TGTGCCAGCAGCTTAGGGGACGCGGGGGGGCTAGAGACCCAGTACTTC. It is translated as CASSLGDAGGLETQYF.

This CDR3 reads CASSYPLLAGEGGTGELFF. CDR3 sequence (DNA): TGTGCCAGCAGTTACCCCCTACTAGCGGGAGAGGGGGGCACCGGGGAGCTGTTTTTT. The chain is built from TRBV6-5 and TRBJ2-2; 11 nucleotides match TRBD2. With 2 bases clipped from V and 4 bases from J, the junction kept 12 bases outside the gene matches. Germline CDR1 is MNHEY and CDR2 is SVGAGI. The CDR3 covers 19 residues.

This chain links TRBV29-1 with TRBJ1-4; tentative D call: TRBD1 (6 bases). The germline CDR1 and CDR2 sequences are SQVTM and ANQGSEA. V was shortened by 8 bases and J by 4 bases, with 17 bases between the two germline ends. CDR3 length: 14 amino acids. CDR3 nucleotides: TGCAGCACTTCTAGGAGGGGGTTTAATGAAAAACTGTTTTTT. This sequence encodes CSTSRRGFNEKLFF.

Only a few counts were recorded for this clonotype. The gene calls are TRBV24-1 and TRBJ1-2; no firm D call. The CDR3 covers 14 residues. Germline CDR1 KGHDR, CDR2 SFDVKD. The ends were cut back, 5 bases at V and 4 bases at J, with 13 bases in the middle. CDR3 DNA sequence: TGTGCCACCAGTGGAATCGGGCAGATCTATGGCTACACCTTC. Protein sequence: CATSGIGQIYGYTF.

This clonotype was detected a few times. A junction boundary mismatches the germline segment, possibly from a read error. CDR3 sequence (DNA): TGTGCCAGCAGCCGACAGGGTCGGGAAAGACTGTTTTTT. Protein: CASSRQGRERLFF. The rearrangement links TRBV7-2 to TRBJ1-4, with TRBD1 matching 7 bases. Per germline, CDR1 SGHTA and CDR2 FQGNSA. CDR3 length equals 13 residues. The whole variable domain, remainder taken from reference TRBV7-2 and TRBJ1-4, is GAGVSQSPSNKVTEKGKDVELRCDPISGHTALYWYRQSLGQGLEFLIYFQGNSAPDKSGLPSDRFSAERTGGSVSTLTIQRTQQEDSAVYLCASSRQGRERLFFGSGTQLSVL.

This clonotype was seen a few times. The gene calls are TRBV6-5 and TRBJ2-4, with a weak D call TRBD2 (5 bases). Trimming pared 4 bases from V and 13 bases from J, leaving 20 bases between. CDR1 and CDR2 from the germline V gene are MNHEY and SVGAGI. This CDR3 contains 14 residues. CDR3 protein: CASSSIRGRSQQYF. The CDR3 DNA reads TGTGCCAGCAGTTCCATCCGCGGGCGATCTCAGCAGTACTTC.

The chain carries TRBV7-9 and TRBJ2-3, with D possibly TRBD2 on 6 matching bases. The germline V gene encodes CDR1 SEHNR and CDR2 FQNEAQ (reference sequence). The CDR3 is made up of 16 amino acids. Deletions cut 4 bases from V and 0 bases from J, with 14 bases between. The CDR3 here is CASSSRTSSSTDTQYF. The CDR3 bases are TGTGCCAGCAGCTCCCGAACTAGCAGCAGCACAGATACGCAGTATTTT.

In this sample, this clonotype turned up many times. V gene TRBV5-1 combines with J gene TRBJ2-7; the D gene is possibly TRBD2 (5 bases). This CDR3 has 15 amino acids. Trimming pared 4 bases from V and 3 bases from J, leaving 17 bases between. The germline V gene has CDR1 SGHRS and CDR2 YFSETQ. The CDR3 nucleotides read TGCGCCAGCAGCCTGCAGACCATGGCGGGCTACGAGCAGTACTTC. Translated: CASSLQTMAGYEQYF.

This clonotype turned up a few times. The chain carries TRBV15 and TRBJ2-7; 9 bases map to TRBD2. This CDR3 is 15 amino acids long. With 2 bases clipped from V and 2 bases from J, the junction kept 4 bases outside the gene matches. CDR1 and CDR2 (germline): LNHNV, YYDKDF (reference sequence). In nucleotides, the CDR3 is TGTGCCACCAGCAGACAAGTAGCGGGAGCCTACGAGCAGTACTTC. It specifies CATSRQVAGAYEQYF. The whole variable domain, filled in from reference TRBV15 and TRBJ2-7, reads DAMVIQNPRYQVTQFGKPVTLSCSQTLNHNVMYWYQQKSSQAPKLLFHYYDKDFNNEADTPDNFQSRRPNTSFCFLDIRSPGLGDTAMYLCATSRQVAGAYEQYFGPGTRLTVT.

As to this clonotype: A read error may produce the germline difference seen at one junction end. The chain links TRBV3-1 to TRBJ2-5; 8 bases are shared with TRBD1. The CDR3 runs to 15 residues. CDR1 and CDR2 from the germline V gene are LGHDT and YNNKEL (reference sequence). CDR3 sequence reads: CASSRRLRGQEAQYF. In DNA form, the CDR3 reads TGTGCCAGCAGCCGAAGACTCAGGGGGCAAGAGGCCCAGTACTTC.

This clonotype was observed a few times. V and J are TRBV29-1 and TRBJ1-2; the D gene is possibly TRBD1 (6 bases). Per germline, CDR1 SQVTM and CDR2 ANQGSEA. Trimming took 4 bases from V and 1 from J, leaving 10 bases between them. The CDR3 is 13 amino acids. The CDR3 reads CSVGGQSNYGYTF. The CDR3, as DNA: TGCAGCGTTGGAGGACAGAGTAACTATGGCTACACCTTC. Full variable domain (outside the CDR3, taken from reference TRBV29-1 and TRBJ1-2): SAVISQKPSRDICQRGTSLTIQCQVDSQVTMMFWYRQQPGQSLTLIATANQGSEATYESGFVIDKFPISRPNLTFSTLTVSNMSPEDSSIYLCSVGGQSNYGYTFGSGTRLTVV.

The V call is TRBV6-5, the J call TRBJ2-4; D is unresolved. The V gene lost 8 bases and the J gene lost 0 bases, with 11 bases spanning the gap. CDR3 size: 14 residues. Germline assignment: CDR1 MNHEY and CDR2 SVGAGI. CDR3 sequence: CASRPDVAKNIQYF. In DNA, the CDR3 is TGTGCCAGCCGACCCGATGTAGCCAAAAACATTCAGTACTTC.

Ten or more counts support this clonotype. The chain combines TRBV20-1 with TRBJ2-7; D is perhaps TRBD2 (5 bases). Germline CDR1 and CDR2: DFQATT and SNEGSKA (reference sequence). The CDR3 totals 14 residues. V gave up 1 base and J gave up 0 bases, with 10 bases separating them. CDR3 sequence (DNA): TGCAGTGCTAGAGTAACAGCGGCCTCCTACGAGCAGTACTTC. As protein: CSARVTAASYEQYF.

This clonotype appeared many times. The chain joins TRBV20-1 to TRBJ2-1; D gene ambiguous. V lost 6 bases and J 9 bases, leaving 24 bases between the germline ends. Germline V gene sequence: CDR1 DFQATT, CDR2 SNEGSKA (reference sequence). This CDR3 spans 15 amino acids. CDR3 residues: CSAPRLRPKGGEQFF. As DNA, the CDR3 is TGCAGTGCCCCACGGCTCCGCCCCAAAGGTGGTGAGCAGTTCTTC.

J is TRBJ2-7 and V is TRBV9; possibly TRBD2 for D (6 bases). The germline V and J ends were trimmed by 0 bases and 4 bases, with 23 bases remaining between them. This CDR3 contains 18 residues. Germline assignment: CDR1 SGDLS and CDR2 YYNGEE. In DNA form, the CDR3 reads TGTGCCAGCAGCGTAGATATCTCTGGGACTCAAGCATCATACGAGCAGTACTTC. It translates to CASSVDISGTQASYEQYF.

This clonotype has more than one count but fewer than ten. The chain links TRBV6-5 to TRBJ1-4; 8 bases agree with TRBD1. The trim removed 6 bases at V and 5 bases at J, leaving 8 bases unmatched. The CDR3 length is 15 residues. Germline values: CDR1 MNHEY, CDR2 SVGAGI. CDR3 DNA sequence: TGTGCCAGCAGATCTACCAGGGGGCCAAATGAAAAACTGTTTTTT. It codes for CASRSTRGPNEKLFF.

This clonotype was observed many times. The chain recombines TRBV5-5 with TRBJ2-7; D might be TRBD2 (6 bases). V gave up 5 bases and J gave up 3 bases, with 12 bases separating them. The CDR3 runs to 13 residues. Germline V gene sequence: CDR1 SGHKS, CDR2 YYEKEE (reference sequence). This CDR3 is CASRSGVGYEQYF. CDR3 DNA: TGTGCCAGCAGATCGGGAGTTGGCTACGAGCAGTACTTC.

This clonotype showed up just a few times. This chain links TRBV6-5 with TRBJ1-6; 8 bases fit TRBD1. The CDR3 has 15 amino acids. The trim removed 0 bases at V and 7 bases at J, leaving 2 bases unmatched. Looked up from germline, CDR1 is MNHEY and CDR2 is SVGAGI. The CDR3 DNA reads TGTGCCAGCAGTTACTCCCGGACAGGGAATTCACCCCTCCACTTT. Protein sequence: CASSYSRTGNSPLHF.

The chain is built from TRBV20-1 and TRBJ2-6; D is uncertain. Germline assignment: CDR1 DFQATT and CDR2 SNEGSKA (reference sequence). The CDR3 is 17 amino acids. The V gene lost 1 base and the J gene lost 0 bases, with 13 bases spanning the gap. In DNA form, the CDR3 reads TGCAGTGCTAGAGGGCCCGCGGCGAGCTCTGGGGCCAACGTCCTGACTTTC. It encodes CSARGPAASSGANVLTF.

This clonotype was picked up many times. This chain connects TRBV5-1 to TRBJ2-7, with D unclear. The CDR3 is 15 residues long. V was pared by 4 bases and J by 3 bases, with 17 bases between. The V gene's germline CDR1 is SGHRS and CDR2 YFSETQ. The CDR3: CASSRSGSHLYEQYF. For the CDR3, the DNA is TGCGCCAGCAGCCGATCCGGGTCCCACCTCTACGAGCAGTACTTC.

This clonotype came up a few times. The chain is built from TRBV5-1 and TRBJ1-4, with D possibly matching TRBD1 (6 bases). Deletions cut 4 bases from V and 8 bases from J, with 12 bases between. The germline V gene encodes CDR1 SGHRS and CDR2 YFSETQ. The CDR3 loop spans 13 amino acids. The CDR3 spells CASSPRGDEKLFF. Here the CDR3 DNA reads TGCGCCAGCAGCCCCAGGGGAGACGAAAAACTGTTTTTT.